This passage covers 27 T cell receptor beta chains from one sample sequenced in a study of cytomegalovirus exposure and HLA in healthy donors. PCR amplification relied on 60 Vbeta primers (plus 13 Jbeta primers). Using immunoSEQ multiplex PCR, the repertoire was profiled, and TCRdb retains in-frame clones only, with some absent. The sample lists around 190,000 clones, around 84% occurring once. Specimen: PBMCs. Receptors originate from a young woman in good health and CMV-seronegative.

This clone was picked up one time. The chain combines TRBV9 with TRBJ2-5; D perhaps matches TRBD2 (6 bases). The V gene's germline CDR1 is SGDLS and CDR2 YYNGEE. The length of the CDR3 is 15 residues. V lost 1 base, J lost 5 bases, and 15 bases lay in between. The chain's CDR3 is CASSVTPEGGETQYF. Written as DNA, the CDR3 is TGTGCCAGCAGCGTAACCCCGGAAGGAGGGGAGACCCAGTACTTC. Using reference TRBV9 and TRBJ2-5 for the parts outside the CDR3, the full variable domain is DSGVTQTPKHLITATGQRVTLRCSPRSGDLSVYWYQQSLDQGLQFLIQYYNGEERAKGNILERFSAQQFPDLHSELNLSSLELGDSALYFCASSVTPEGGETQYFGPGTRLLVL.

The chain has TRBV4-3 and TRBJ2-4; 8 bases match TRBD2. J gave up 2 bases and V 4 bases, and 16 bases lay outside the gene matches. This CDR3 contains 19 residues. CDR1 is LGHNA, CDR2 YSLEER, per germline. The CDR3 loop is CASSRAGREEALSKNIQYF. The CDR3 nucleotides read TGCGCCAGCAGCCGGGCAGGGCGGGAGGAGGCGTTATCCAAAAACATTCAGTACTTC.

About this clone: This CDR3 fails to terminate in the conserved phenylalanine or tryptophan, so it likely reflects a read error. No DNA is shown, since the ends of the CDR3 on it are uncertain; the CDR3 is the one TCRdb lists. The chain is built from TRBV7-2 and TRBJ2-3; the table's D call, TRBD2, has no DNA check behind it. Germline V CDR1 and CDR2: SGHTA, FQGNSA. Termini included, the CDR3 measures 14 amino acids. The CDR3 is CASSLAIWTSGGAI.

CDR3 protein: CASLGVMDRVNTEAFF. CDR3 DNA: TGTGCCAGCCTAGGGGTGATGGACAGGGTGAACACTGAAGCTTTCTTT. V and J are TRBV2 and TRBJ1-1, with 8 bases aligning to TRBD1. CDR1 and CDR2 from the germline V gene are SNHLY and FYNNEI. CDR3 length: 16 residues. The ends lost 8 bases at V and 0 bases at J; junction bases unmatched: 11.

As DNA, the CDR3 is TGTGCCAGCAGCGTAGGGGCTAGCGGGGGGGCAGATACGCAGTATTTT. Amino acids: CASSVGASGGADTQYF. The J gene is TRBJ2-3, the V gene TRBV9, with 12 bases fitting TRBD2. Germline CDR1 reads SGDLS; CDR2 reads YYNGEE. Unmatched junction bases numbered 3, after V lost 0 bases and J lost 4 bases. The CDR3 runs to 16 residues.

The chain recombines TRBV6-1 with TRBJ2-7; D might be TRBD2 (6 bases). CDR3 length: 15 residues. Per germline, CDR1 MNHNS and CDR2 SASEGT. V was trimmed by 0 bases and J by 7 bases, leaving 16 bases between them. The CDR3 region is CASSEASSATREQYF. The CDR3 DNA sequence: TGTGCCAGCAGTGAAGCGTCTAGCGCTACAAGGGAGCAGTACTTC.

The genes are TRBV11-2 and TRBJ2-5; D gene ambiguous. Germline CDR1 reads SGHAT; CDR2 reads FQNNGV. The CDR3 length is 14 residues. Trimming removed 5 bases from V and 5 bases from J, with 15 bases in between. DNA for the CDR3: TGTGCCAGCAGCCTGGGCCTTTCTTGGGAGACCCAGTACTTC. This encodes CASSLGLSWETQYF.

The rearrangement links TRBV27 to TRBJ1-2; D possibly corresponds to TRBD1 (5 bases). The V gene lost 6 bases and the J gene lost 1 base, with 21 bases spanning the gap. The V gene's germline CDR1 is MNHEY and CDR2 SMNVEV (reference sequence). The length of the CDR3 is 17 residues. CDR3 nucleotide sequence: TGTGCCAGCAGCGCTTCGGGGGGAAATTTGTTTAACTATGGCTACACCTTC. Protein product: CASSASGGNLFNYGYTF.

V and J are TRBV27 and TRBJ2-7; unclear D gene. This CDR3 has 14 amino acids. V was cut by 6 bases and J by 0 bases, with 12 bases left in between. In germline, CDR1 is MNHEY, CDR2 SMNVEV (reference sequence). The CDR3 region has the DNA TGTGCCAGCAGCTGGGCCGAAGCCTCCTACGAGCAGTACTTC. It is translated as CASSWAEASYEQYF.

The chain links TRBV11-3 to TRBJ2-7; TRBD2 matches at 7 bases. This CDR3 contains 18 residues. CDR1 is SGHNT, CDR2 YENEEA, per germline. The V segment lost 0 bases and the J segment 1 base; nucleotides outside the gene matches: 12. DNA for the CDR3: TGTGCCAGCAGCTTAGAGGGATATGGGGTCGGGGGGTCCTACGAGCAGTACTTC. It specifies CASSLEGYGVGGSYEQYF. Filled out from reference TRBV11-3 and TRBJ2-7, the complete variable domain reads EAGVVQSPRYKIIEKKQPVAFWCNPISGHNTLYWYLQNLGQGPELLIRYENEEAVDDSQLPKDRFSAERLKGVDSTLKIQPAELGDSAVYLCASSLEGYGVGGSYEQYFGPGTRLTVT.

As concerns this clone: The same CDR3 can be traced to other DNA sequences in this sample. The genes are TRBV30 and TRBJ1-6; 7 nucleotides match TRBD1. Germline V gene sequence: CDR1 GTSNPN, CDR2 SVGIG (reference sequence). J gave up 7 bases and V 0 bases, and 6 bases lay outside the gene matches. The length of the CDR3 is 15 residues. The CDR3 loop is CAWSVPETGNSPLHF. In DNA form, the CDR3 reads TGTGCCTGGAGTGTACCAGAGACAGGGAATTCACCCCTCCACTTT.

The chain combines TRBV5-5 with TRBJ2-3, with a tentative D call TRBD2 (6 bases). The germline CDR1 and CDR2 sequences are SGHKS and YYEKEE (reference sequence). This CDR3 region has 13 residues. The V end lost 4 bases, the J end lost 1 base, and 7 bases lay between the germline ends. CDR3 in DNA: TGTGCCAGCAGCGTAGCGGGCACAGATACGCAGTATTTT. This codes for CASSVAGTDTQYF.

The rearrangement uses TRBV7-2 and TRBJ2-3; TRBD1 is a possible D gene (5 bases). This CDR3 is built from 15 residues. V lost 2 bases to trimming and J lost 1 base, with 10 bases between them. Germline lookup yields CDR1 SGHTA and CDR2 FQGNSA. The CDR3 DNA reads TGTGCCAGCAGCTTACAGGGTTCCCGCACAGATACGCAGTATTTT. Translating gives CASSLQGSRTDTQYF. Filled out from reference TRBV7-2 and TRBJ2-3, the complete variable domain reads GAGVSQSPSNKVTEKGKDVELRCDPISGHTALYWYRQSLGQGLEFLIYFQGNSAPDKSGLPSDRFSAERTGGSVSTLTIQRTQQEDSAVYLCASSLQGSRTDTQYFGPGTRLTVL.

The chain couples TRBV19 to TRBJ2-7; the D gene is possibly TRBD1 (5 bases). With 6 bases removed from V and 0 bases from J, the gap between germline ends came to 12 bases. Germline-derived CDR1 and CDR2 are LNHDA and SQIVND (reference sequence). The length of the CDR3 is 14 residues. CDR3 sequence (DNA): TGTGCCAGTAGCGTCGCAGGGATCTCCTACGAGCAGTACTTC. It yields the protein CASSVAGISYEQYF.

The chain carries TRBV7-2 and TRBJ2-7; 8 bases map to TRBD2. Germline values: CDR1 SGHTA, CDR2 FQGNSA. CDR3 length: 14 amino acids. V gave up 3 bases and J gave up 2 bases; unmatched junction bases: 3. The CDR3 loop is CASSFGLAPYEQYF. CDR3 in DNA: TGTGCCAGCAGCTTCGGACTAGCACCCTACGAGCAGTACTTC.

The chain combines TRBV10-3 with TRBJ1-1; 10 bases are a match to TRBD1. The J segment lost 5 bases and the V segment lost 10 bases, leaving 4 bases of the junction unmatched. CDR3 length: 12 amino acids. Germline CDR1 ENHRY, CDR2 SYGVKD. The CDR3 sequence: CATSDRGTEAFF. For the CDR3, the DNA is TGTGCCACCTCGGACAGGGGGACTGAAGCTTTCTTT.

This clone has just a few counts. The CDR3 region is CASSLQGSQPQHF. The CDR3 DNA sequence: TGTGCCAGCAGCCTTCAGGGGTCACAGCCCCAGCATTTT. The chain links TRBV27 to TRBJ1-5; possible D gene TRBD1, 6 bases. The CDR3 covers 13 residues. The germline V gene encodes CDR1 MNHEY and CDR2 SMNVEV (reference sequence). Trimming stripped 6 bases from V and 7 bases from J, with 13 bases between.

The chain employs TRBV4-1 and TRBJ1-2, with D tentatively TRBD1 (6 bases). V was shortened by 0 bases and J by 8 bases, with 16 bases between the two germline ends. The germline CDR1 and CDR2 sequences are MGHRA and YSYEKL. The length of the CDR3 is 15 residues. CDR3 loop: CASSQDRGTPRGYTF. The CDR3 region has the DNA TGCGCCAGCAGCCAAGATCGAGGGACACCCCGGGGCTACACCTTC.

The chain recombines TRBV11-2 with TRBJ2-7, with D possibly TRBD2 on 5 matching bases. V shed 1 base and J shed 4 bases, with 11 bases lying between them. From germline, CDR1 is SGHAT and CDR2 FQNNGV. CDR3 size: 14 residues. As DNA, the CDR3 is TGTGCCAGCAGCTTAGTAACAGCGGCATACGAGCAGTACTTC. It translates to CASSLVTAAYEQYF.

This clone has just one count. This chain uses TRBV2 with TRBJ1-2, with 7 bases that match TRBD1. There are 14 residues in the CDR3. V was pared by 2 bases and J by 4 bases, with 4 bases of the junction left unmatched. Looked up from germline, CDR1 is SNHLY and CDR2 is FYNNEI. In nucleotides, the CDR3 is TGTGCCAGCAGTGAATTTACAGGGGCCTATGGCTACACCTTC. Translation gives CASSEFTGAYGYTF. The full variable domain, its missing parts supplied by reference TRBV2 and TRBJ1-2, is EPEVTQTPSHQVTQMGQEVILRCVPISNHLYFYWYRQILGQKVEFLVSFYNNEISEKSEIFDDQFSVERPDGSNFTLKIRSTKLEDSAMYFCASSEFTGAYGYTFGSGTRLTVV.

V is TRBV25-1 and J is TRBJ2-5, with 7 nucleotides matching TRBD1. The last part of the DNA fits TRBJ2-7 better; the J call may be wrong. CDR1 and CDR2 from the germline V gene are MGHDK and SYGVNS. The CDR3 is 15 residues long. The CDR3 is CASRQSGTDNYEQYF. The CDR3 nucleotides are TGTGCCAGCAGACAATCCGGGACAGATAATTACGAGCAGTACTTC.

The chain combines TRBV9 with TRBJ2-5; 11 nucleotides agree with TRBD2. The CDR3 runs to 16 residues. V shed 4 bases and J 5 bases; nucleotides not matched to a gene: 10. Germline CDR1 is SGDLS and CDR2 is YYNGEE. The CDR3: CASSPRLAGPTETQYF. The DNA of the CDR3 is TGTGCCAGCAGCCCTCGACTAGCGGGACCCACGGAGACCCAGTACTTC.

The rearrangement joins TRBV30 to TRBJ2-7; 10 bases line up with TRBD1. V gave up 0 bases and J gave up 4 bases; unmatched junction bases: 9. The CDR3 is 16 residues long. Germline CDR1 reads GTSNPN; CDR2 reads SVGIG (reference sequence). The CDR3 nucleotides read TGTGCCTGGAGTGTTCTGGGACAGGGGTTTTCATACGAGCAGTACTTC. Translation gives CAWSVLGQGFSYEQYF.

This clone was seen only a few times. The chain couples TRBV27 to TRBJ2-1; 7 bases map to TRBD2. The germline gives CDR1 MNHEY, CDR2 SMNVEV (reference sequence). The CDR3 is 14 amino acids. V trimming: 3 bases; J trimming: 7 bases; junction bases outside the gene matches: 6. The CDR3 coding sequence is TGTGCCAGCAGTTTTCCAGGACTAGGGAATGAGCAGTTCTTC. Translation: CASSFPGLGNEQFF.

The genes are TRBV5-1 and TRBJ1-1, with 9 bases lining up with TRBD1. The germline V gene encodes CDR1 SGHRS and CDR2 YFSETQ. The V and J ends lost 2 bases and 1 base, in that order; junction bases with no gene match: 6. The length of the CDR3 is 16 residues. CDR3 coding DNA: TGCGCCAGCAGCTTCCAACAGGGGGCGGGGAACACTGAAGCTTTCTTT. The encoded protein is CASSFQQGAGNTEAFF.

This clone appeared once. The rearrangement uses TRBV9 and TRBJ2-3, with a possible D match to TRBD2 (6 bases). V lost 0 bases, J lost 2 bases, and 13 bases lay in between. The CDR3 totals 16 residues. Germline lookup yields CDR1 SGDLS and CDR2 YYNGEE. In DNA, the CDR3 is TGTGCCAGCAGCGTAGGCGCTAGCGAATACACAGATACGCAGTATTTT. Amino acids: CASSVGASEYTDTQYF.

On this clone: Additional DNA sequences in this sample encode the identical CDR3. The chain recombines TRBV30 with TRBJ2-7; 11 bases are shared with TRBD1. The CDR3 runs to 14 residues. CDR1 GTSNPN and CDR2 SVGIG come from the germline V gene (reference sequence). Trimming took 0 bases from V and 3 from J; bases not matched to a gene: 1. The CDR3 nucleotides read TGTGCCTGGAGTGTAGGGACAGGGGGCTACGAGCAGTACTTC. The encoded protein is CAWSVGTGGYEQYF.